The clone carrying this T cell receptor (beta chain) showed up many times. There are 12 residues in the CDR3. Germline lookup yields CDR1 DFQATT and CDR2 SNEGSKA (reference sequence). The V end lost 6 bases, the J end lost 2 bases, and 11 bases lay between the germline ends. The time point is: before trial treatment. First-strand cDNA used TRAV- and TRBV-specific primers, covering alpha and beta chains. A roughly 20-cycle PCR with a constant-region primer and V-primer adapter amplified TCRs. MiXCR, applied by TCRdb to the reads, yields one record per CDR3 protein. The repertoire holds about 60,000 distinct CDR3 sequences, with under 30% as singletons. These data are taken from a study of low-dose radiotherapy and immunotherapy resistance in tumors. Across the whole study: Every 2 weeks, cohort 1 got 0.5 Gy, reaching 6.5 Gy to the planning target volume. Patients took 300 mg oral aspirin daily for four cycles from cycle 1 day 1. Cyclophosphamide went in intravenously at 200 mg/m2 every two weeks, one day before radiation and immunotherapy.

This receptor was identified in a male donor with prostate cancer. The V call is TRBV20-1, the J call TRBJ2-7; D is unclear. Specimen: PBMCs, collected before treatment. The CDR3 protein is CSAPDGPYEQYF. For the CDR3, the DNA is TGCAGTGCACCTGACGGGCCCTACGAGCAGTACTTC.